The entry below gives a single T cell receptor (beta chain) sequence along with its context. TCRdb ran MiXCR on the RT-PCR reads and lists one entry per CDR3 protein. The table lists approximately 730,000 distinct CDR3 sequences, about 14% of them singletons. The V end was cut by 0 bases, the J end by 5 bases, with 14 bases between. This CDR3 comprises 15 residues. Germline CDR1 is SGHDT and CDR2 is YYEEEE. This entry comes from a study of response to subunit inactivated influenza vaccine. The sample consisted of PBMCs from blood, taken 14 to 15 days before vaccination. The chain links TRBV5-6 to TRBJ2-5, with a tentative D call TRBD1 (5 bases). This clonotype was sampled from a man aged 50-59 years who received an inactivated influenza vaccine. The CDR3 sequence is CASSLGAKGSETQYF. The CDR3 nucleotides read TGTGCCAGCAGCTTGGGGGCAAAGGGGTCGGAGACCCAGTACTTC. The complete variable domain, with remaining parts taken from reference TRBV5-6 and TRBJ2-5, reads DAGVTQSPTHLIKTRGQQVTLRCSPKSGHDTVSWYQQALGQGPQFIFQYYEEEERQRGNFPDRFSGHQFPNYSSELNVNALLLGDSALYLCASSLGAKGSETQYFGPGTRLLVL.